This T cell receptor beta chain was sequenced for a study of blood T cell repertoires in COVID-19 (dated by TCRdb to between 2020 and 2021). About the study as a whole: The collaborator samples originated in the United States, Italy and Spain and spanned the acute and convalescent phases of COVID-19. The prospective study material was composed of cDNA or gDNA derived from T cells, B-cell-depleted T cells, or PBMCs. The dataset comprised deeply sampled blood TCRbeta repertoires from subjects exposed to, actively infected with, or recovered from COVID-19. The repertoires were made available in a free public database intended to serve as a resource for research on the immune response to SARS-CoV-2. The samples were drawn from the first 160 participants of the ongoing ImmuneRACE study and from roughly 1,300 subjects provided by 6 global collaborators. The sample metadata nearly always contained a de-identified subject ID, COVID-19 status, age in years and sex. Where HLA class I and class II types were available, the types were taken from metadata supplied by the sample provider, not from assay-based typing.

The collaborating institutions used their own protocols to collect whole blood in K2EDTA tubes. For TCRbeta analysis, collaborator samples were shipped as frozen whole blood, as isolated PBMCs, or as DNA extracted from either sample type. TCRbeta CDR3 regions were amplified from genomic DNA by means of the immunoSEQ Assay, a bias-controlled multiplex PCR. The source study handled its data this way. The number of nucleated cells in each sample was estimated by amplification of reference gene primers within the assay. To quantify the absolute abundance of each unique TCRbeta CDR3 rearrangement, sequence reads were collapsed and filtered. For each sample, productive Simpson clonality was calculated as the square root of Simpson's diversity index across productive rearrangements. Sourced from immuneACCESS, this table was stored by TCRdb with only in-frame sequences that have V and J called. A share of the clones is absent; for the studies checked, an unresolved V gene accounts for under half, and the remainder has no known explanation. That table is the source of V, J and clone size, and D and trimming were worked out from the DNA. For this sample there are 71,000 or so clones; about nine tenths appear just once. Of the sample, about a sixth is held by the ten largest clones.

Study-level results and caveats: The quantity of clinical and demographic metadata differed by source and by participant and was supplied without curation.

CDR1 LGHNT and CDR2 FRNRAP were looked up in the germline V gene. V is clipped by 1 base and J by 2 bases, and the sequence between their germline boundaries is 8 bases long. Measured from the cysteine to the phenylalanine, the CDR3 is 15 residues long. Only the CDR3 DNA stays, 45 bases, in frame from base 1. Comments on this clone: The target of this receptor is not known. Per-base qualities were not stored, and no clone one base away is much larger.

The chain employs TRBV12-5 and TRBJ2-2; perhaps TRBD1 is the D gene, with 5 bases matching. The sequencing input was peripheral blood. The receptor's source is an elderly man in a cohort sampled during active COVID-19. CDR3 region: CASGLGQGNTGELFF. At the DNA level, the sequence is TGTGCTAGTGGTTTGGGGCAGGGTAACACCGGGGAGCTGTTTTTT.